This entry lists 27 T cell receptor beta chains sequenced from one sample in a study of OX40 agonist ivuxolimab in advanced cancers. Produced via immunoSEQ multiplex PCR; TCRdb's table is partial and in-frame only. The sample records about 81,000 clones, around 89% being singletons. This specimen consisted of CD4+ or CD8+ T cells sorted from blood, obtained in a trial of the OX40 agonist ivuxolimab. These receptors all come from an adult with an advanced solid tumor such as melanoma, head and neck, liver or kidney cancer.

V usage is TRBV7-2 and J usage is TRBJ1-5, with unresolved D. V shed 2 bases and J shed 5 bases, with 4 bases lying between them. The CDR3 is 12 residues long. Germline CDR1 is SGHTA and CDR2 is FQGNSA. The CDR3 loop reads CASSLSHQPQHF. Written as DNA, the CDR3 is TGTGCCAGCAGCTTATCCCATCAGCCCCAGCATTTT.

The chain uses TRBV18 and TRBJ1-2; D is unclear. This CDR3 is 15 amino acids long. CDR1 is KGHSH and CDR2 is LQKENI in the germline V gene. V lost 1 base and J 0 bases, leaving 9 bases between the germline ends. CDR3 sequence reads: CASSPRAEANYGYTF. In DNA, the CDR3 is TGTGCCAGCTCACCACGGGCCGAAGCTAACTATGGCTACACCTTC.

CDR3 bases: TGCAGCGTCGGGGGGGCTACCGGGGAGCTGTTTTTT. This codes for CSVGGATGELFF. This sequence joins TRBV29-1 and TRBJ2-2; 8 nucleotides match TRBD2. The CDR3 has 12 residues. Per germline, CDR1 SQVTM and CDR2 ANQGSEA. Trimming cost V 6 bases and J 5 bases; bases outside gene matches: 2.

The CDR3 region is CASSVGGDFQPQHF. CDR3 nucleotides: TGTGCCAGCAGCGTTGGCGGGGATTTTCAGCCCCAGCATTTT. The rearrangement uses TRBV9 and TRBJ1-5; no reliable D call. Trimming took off 2 bases at V and 6 bases at J, with 12 bases between the two ends. This CDR3 is built from 14 residues. Germline CDR1 reads SGDLS; CDR2 reads YYNGEE.

This chain links TRBV7-9 with TRBJ2-7; D call uncertain. The germline gives CDR1 SEHNR, CDR2 FQNEAQ (reference sequence). The CDR3 is 15 residues long. Trimming took 3 bases from V and 6 from J, leaving 18 bases between them. The CDR3, as DNA: TGTGCCAGCAGCTTGGGTCGACAACTACTGGGCGAGCAGTACTTC. It encodes CASSLGRQLLGEQYF.

The genes are TRBV19 and TRBJ2-3; D might be TRBD1 (6 bases). The CDR3 totals 14 residues. Germline V gene sequence: CDR1 LNHDA, CDR2 SQIVND (reference sequence). The CDR3 nucleotides are TGTGCGTCTAAGACAGGACCTAGCACAGATACGCAGTATTTT. As protein: CASKTGPSTDTQYF. The full variable domain, rest sourced from reference TRBV19 and TRBJ2-3, is DGGITQSPKYLFRKEGQNVTLSCEQNLNHDAMYWYRQDPGQGLRLIYYSQIVNDFQKGDIAEGYSVSREKKESFPLTVTSAQKNPTAFYLCASKTGPSTDTQYFGPGTRLTVL.

The chain couples TRBV28 to TRBJ2-1, with D perhaps TRBD2 (6 bases). The germline V and J ends were trimmed by 4 bases and 4 bases, with 17 bases remaining between them. CDR1 MDHEN and CDR2 SYDVKM come from the germline V gene. The length of the CDR3 is 16 residues. This chain's CDR3 is CASSSPGDRGYNEQFF. CDR3 bases: TGTGCCAGCAGTTCCCCGGGGGACCGAGGATACAATGAGCAGTTCTTC.

This clone was detected only once. The chain recombines TRBV18 with TRBJ2-7; weak D call: TRBD2 (6 bases). The V end lost 4 bases, the J end lost 4 bases, and 23 bases lay between the germline ends. CDR3 size: 17 residues. Germline values: CDR1 KGHSH, CDR2 LQKENI. CDR3 residues: CASSQEIGTLGTYEQYF. CDR3 bases: TGTGCCAGCTCACAGGAGATCGGGACCTTGGGGACTTACGAGCAGTACTTC.

This clone was seen more than once but under ten times. The chain is built from TRBV7-2 and TRBJ2-4; D not certain. Per the germline V gene, CDR1 is SGHTA and CDR2 is FQGNSA. This CDR3 region has 14 residues. V was trimmed by 0 bases and J by 6 bases, leaving 9 bases between them. The CDR3 loop is CASSLASRLNIQYF. CDR3 DNA: TGTGCCAGCAGCTTAGCCTCCCGCCTAAACATTCAGTACTTC.

The V call is TRBV10-3, the J call TRBJ1-4, with D unclear. Trimming took 6 bases from V and 8 from J, leaving 19 bases between them. The CDR3 covers 15 residues. Per germline, CDR1 ENHRY and CDR2 SYGVKD. The CDR3 sequence is CAIRQDRSGREKLFF. In nucleotides, the CDR3 is TGTGCCATCAGACAAGACCGCTCCGGCAGGGAAAAACTGTTTTTT.

The chain employs TRBV10-3 and TRBJ1-2; D gene ambiguous. The germline V and J ends were trimmed by 1 base and 4 bases, with 13 bases remaining between them. This CDR3 spans 15 amino acids. Germline-derived CDR1 and CDR2 are ENHRY and SYGVKD. The CDR3 sequence is CAISELTFSGYGYTF. The DNA for the CDR3 is TGTGCCATCAGTGAGTTGACATTTAGCGGCTATGGCTACACCTTC.

The chain combines TRBV5-4 with TRBJ2-3; TRBD2 might be the D (7 bases). The germline V gene encodes CDR1 SGHNT and CDR2 YYREEE (reference sequence). Trimming pared 4 bases from V and 6 bases from J, leaving 18 bases between. The CDR3 totals 15 residues. Here the CDR3 reads CASSRGAGAQDTQYF. CDR3 bases: TGTGCCAGCAGCCGAGGGGCGGGGGCGCAGGATACGCAGTATTTT.

The CDR3 here is CASSPRGRLGAGELFF. In DNA form, the CDR3 reads TGTGCCAGCAGCCCGCGGGGCCGGCTCGGTGCCGGGGAGCTGTTTTTT. The chain has TRBV7-2 and TRBJ2-2; a weak D match, TRBD2 (6 bases). The CDR3 covers 16 residues. Germline values: CDR1 SGHTA, CDR2 FQGNSA. Trimming removed 5 bases at V and 6 bases at J, with 19 bases between.

J is TRBJ2-7 and V is TRBV11-3; tentative D call: TRBD1 (5 bases). The length of the CDR3 is 13 residues. Trimming pared 2 bases from V and 2 bases from J, leaving 7 bases between. The germline CDR1 and CDR2 sequences are SGHNT and YENEEA. The CDR3 sequence: CASSLSRAYEQYF. The CDR3 nucleotides are TGTGCCAGCAGCTTATCCAGGGCCTACGAGCAGTACTTC. Using reference TRBV11-3 and TRBJ2-7 for the parts outside the CDR3, the full variable domain is EAGVVQSPRYKIIEKKQPVAFWCNPISGHNTLYWYLQNLGQGPELLIRYENEEAVDDSQLPKDRFSAERLKGVDSTLKIQPAELGDSAVYLCASSLSRAYEQYFGPGTRLTVT.

The chain couples TRBV7-9 to TRBJ1-5; 7 nucleotides agree with TRBD1. Germline-derived CDR1 and CDR2 are SEHNR and FQNEAQ (reference sequence). The CDR3 is 14 residues long. V lost 5 bases, J lost 7 bases, and 8 bases stayed unmatched. CDR3 residues: CASSRTGLNQPQHF. In DNA, the CDR3 is TGTGCCAGCAGCCGGACAGGTCTAAACCAGCCCCAGCATTTT.

The chain links TRBV10-1 to TRBJ2-1, with D perhaps matching TRBD2 (6 bases). Trimming shortened V by 3 bases and J by 12 bases, and 21 bases separated the two germline ends. CDR3 length equals 15 residues. The V gene's germline CDR1 is WNHNN and CDR2 SYGVQD (reference sequence). The CDR3 here is CASSDPSGGSQVQFF. The CDR3 DNA sequence: TGCGCCAGCAGTGACCCTAGTGGGGGGAGCCAGGTGCAGTTCTTC.

This clone was recorded at least ten times. The sample contains more than one DNA sequence encoding this CDR3. The chain combines TRBV27 with TRBJ2-5, with TRBD1 matching over 12 bases. Germline V gives CDR1 MNHEY, CDR2 SMNVEV (reference sequence). The CDR3 extends over 15 amino acids. V dropped 5 bases and J dropped 4; count of bases not matched to a gene: 5. As DNA, the CDR3 is TGTGCCAGCAGTACCGGGACAGGGGGCGTAGAGACCCAGTACTTC. Its protein is CASSTGTGGVETQYF.

V usage is TRBV4-2 and J usage is TRBJ1-2, with 7 positions matching TRBD1. Germline V gene sequence: CDR1 LGHNA, CDR2 YNFKEQ. The CDR3 covers 15 residues. The junction had 4 bases not matched to a gene; V was cut back by 0 bases and J by 3 bases. CDR3 in DNA: TGTGCCAGCAGCCAAGATGGGACAGAAGACTATGGCTACACCTTC. Translating it yields CASSQDGTEDYGYTF.

The gene calls are TRBV7-6 and TRBJ1-3; D gene unclear. V was cut by 2 bases and J by 0 bases, with 14 bases left in between. The CDR3 is made up of 17 amino acids. Germline V gene data show CDR1 as SGHVS and CDR2 as FNYEAQ. CDR3 bases: TGTGCCAGCAGCTTACGGGAACAGAGGAGCTCTGGAAACACCATATATTTT. This translates into CASSLREQRSSGNTIYF. Variable domain in full (rest from reference TRBV7-6 and TRBJ1-3): GAGVSQSPRYKVTKRGQDVALRCDPISGHVSLYWYRQALGQGPEFLTYFNYEAQQDKSGLPNDRFSAERPEGSISTLTIQRTEQRDSAMYRCASSLREQRSSGNTIYFGEGSWLTVV.

This sequence joins TRBV19 and TRBJ1-2; D is ambiguous. V was trimmed by 5 bases and J by 0 bases, leaving 16 bases between them. CDR1 and CDR2 (germline): LNHDA, SQIVND (reference sequence). The CDR3 is 16 amino acids. CDR3 DNA sequence: TGTGCCAGTAGTTCATTGGTGGAGGAAGCTAACTATGGCTACACCTTC. Translated: CASSSLVEEANYGYTF.

Comment on this clone: One junction end disagrees with the germline gene, perhaps due to a read error. V usage is TRBV28 and J usage is TRBJ1-4; D is possibly TRBD1 (5 bases). The CDR3 contains 12 residues. The germline CDR1 and CDR2 sequences are MDHEN and SYDVKM. In nucleotides, the CDR3 is TGTGCCAGCAGTCCGTTGGAGGGGCCTCTACTTTTT. As protein: CASSPLEGPLLF.

Written as DNA, the CDR3 is TGTGCCACCAGCAGACCCGAAGAGACCCAGTACTTC. This sequence encodes CATSRPEETQYF. This chain joins TRBV15 and TRBJ2-5; no clear D gene. The germline V gene encodes CDR1 LNHNV and CDR2 YYDKDF (reference sequence). This CDR3 has 12 amino acids. V was cut by 2 bases and J by 3 bases, with 4 bases left in between.

The rearrangement joins TRBV7-8 to TRBJ1-5, with D perhaps TRBD1 (5 bases). The CDR3 extends over 15 amino acids. The V gene lost 1 base and the J gene lost 2 bases, with 9 bases spanning the gap. Germline loops: CDR1 SGHVS, CDR2 FQNEAQ. The CDR3 DNA follows: TGTGCCAGCAGCTTAGGTAGGGGTGGCAATCAGCCCCAGCATTTT. Its protein product is CASSLGRGGNQPQHF.

The chain combines TRBV19 with TRBJ1-1; 7 positions match TRBD1. V was pared by 1 base and J by 3 bases, with 5 bases of the junction left unmatched. The germline gives CDR1 LNHDA, CDR2 SQIVND (reference sequence). CDR3 size: 15 residues. CDR3 region: CASSIAATGDTEAFF. The CDR3 DNA is TGTGCCAGTAGTATAGCCGCCACAGGGGACACTGAAGCTTTCTTT.

V is TRBV7-2 and J is TRBJ2-3; D is possibly TRBD2 (5 bases). The V end lost 2 bases, the J end lost 6 bases, and 12 bases lay between the germline ends. The CDR3 has 14 residues. The germline V gene has CDR1 SGHTA and CDR2 FQGNSA. The CDR3 reads CASSLSPGGDTQYF. CDR3 DNA: TGTGCCAGCAGCTTAAGTCCTGGCGGGGATACGCAGTATTTT.

Only a few counts were recorded for this clone. The V call is TRBV19, the J call TRBJ1-1; D is possibly TRBD1 (5 bases). The CDR3 has 13 residues. Looked up from germline, CDR1 is LNHDA and CDR2 is SQIVND (reference sequence). Trimming left V 2 bases short and J 6 bases short, with 10 bases between. CDR3 sequence (DNA): TGTGCCAGTAGTATAACCGCCAGGGCTGAAGCTTTCTTT. Translated, it gives CASSITARAEAFF. Supplemented by reference TRBV19 and TRBJ1-1, the full variable domain reads DGGITQSPKYLFRKEGQNVTLSCEQNLNHDAMYWYRQDPGQGLRLIYYSQIVNDFQKGDIAEGYSVSREKKESFPLTVTSAQKNPTAFYLCASSITARAEAFFGQGTRLTVV.

The V and J genes are TRBV5-1 and TRBJ2-5, with 11 bases that match TRBD1. The CDR3 totals 15 residues. Germline V gene data show CDR1 as SGHRS and CDR2 as YFSETQ. Unmatched junction bases numbered 6, after V lost 3 bases and J lost 5 bases. CDR3: CASSWTGGSSETQYF. CDR3 sequence (DNA): TGCGCCAGCAGCTGGACAGGGGGCAGTTCGGAGACCCAGTACTTC.